Each of the 20 T cell receptor beta chains below was sequenced from the same sample in a study of shared clonotypes between healthy human individuals. The method was immunoSEQ multiplex PCR; TCRdb's version includes in-frame clones alone and lacks a portion of them. This table holds about 690,000 clones, about nine tenths found once. Material: memory CD8+ T cells from PBMCs. Specified subset: CD45RO+ cells pooled with CCR7-negative TemRA cells. Receptors were obtained from a man aged 18 to 30 in good health. Some clones in this sample may be carry-over from other donors' samples.

V usage is TRBV7-9 and J usage is TRBJ2-7; 8 positions agree with TRBD1. This CDR3 is built from 14 residues. With V trimmed by 8 bases and J by 6 bases, 12 bases remained unmatched. The germline V gene has CDR1 SEHNR and CDR2 FQNEAQ (reference sequence). CDR3 amino acids: CASSTGQGAPEQYF. As DNA, the CDR3 is TGTGCCAGCTCCACCGGACAGGGAGCTCCCGAGCAGTACTTC. Combining the CDR3 with reference TRBV7-9 and TRBJ2-7 gives the whole variable domain DTGVSQNPRHKITKRGQNVTFRCDPISEHNRLYWYRQTLGQGPEFLTYFQNEAQLEKSRLLSDRFSAERPKGSFSTLEIQRTEQGDSAMYLCASSTGQGAPEQYFGPGTRLTVT.

This clone was counted only a few times. The V gene is TRBV4-3, the J gene TRBJ2-2, with D perhaps given as TRBD1 or TRBD2 (6 bases each). CDR1 is LGHNA and CDR2 is YSLEER in the germline V gene. The CDR3 is 17 residues long. V shed 0 bases and J shed 5 bases, with 16 bases lying between them. The DNA for the CDR3 is TGCGCCAGCAGCCAAGATCGGGGGCAGGGCCGGACCGGGGAGCTGTTTTTT. Translated: CASSQDRGQGRTGELFF.

The chain links TRBV25-1 to TRBJ1-4, with D uncertain. Germline V CDR1 and CDR2: MGHDK, SYGVNS. Trimming pared 2 bases from V and 3 bases from J, leaving 7 bases between. The CDR3 spans 14 residues. The CDR3 nucleotides read TGTGCCAGCAGTGAAGTGGGCCCTAATGAAAAACTGTTTTTT. It encodes CASSEVGPNEKLFF.

The chain joins TRBV28 to TRBJ2-1; TRBD1 or TRBD2 may be the D gene (5 bases each). Trimming took off 3 bases at V and 2 bases at J, with 14 bases between the two ends. The CDR3 spans 16 residues. The germline CDR1 and CDR2 sequences are MDHEN and SYDVKM. Here the CDR3 reads CASSLGVRPPYNEQFF. Here the CDR3 DNA reads TGTGCCAGCAGTTTGGGGGTTAGACCTCCCTACAATGAGCAGTTCTTC. The whole variable domain, filled in from reference TRBV28 and TRBJ2-1, reads DVKVTQSSRYLVKRTGEKVFLECVQDMDHENMFWYRQDPGLGLRLIYFSYDVKMKEKGDIPEGYSVSREKKERFSLILESASTNQTSMYLCASSLGVRPPYNEQFFGPGTRLTVL.

J is TRBJ2-1 and V is TRBV7-6, with TRBD2 matching over 14 bases. The V gene end was trimmed by 4 bases and the J gene end by 10 bases; junction bases not matched to a gene: 9. Per germline, CDR1 SGHVS and CDR2 FNYEAQ. The CDR3 extends over 16 amino acids. CDR3 sequence (DNA): TGTGCCAGCAGCTCCCGGGGACTAGCGGGAGACGTAGAGCAGTTCTTC. Amino acids: CASSSRGLAGDVEQFF. Drawing the rest from reference TRBV7-6 and TRBJ2-1, the complete variable domain is GAGVSQSPRYKVTKRGQDVALRCDPISGHVSLYWYRQALGQGPEFLTYFNYEAQQDKSGLPNDRFSAERPEGSISTLTIQRTEQRDSAMYRCASSSRGLAGDVEQFFGPGTRLTVL.

The DNA of the CDR3 is TGTGCCATCCGAGTGGGGCTAGCGGGAGCTGATGAGCAGTTCTTC. It translates to CAIRVGLAGADEQFF. The rearrangement joins TRBV6-6 to TRBJ2-1, with 10 bases identical to TRBD2. This CDR3 comprises 15 residues. The junction had 14 bases not matched to a gene; V was cut back by 10 bases and J by 8 bases. Germline CDR1 reads MNHNY; CDR2 reads SVGAGI (reference sequence).

The chain couples TRBV27 to TRBJ2-1; TRBD1 is a possible D gene (6 bases). V gave up 3 bases and J gave up 6 bases, with 12 bases separating them. Germline CDR1 and CDR2: MNHEY and SMNVEV (reference sequence). The CDR3 has 14 amino acids. CDR3 region: CASSFTGHLNEQFF. As DNA, the CDR3 is TGTGCCAGCAGTTTCACGGGACACCTCAATGAGCAGTTCTTC.

The chain uses TRBV30 and TRBJ2-1; 9 bases agree with TRBD1. This CDR3 comprises 15 residues. Germline assignment: CDR1 GTSNPN and CDR2 SVGIG (reference sequence). V shed 0 bases and J 10 bases; nucleotides not matched to a gene: 10. The chain's CDR3 is CAWSVGTGPNGEQFF. The CDR3 bases are TGTGCCTGGAGTGTAGGGACAGGGCCTAATGGGGAGCAGTTCTTC.

The V call is TRBV10-3, the J call TRBJ1-2; D is unresolved. This CDR3 comprises 14 residues. Germline V gene lookup returns CDR1 ENHRY and CDR2 SYGVKD. Trimming left V 8 bases short and J 4 bases short, with 17 bases between. The CDR3 sequence: CAIGDRLRTYGYTF. In nucleotides, the CDR3 is TGTGCCATCGGAGACCGCCTAAGGACCTATGGCTACACCTTC.

V is TRBV6-5 and J is TRBJ2-7, with TRBD1 as a possible D gene (7 bases). CDR3 length equals 16 residues. Trimming removed 3 bases from V and 4 bases from J, with 19 bases in between. CDR1 MNHEY and CDR2 SVGAGI come from the germline V gene. Here the CDR3 reads CASSYNQGEVMYEQYF. The CDR3 region has the DNA TGTGCCAGCAGTTATAATCAGGGGGAGGTGATGTACGAGCAGTACTTC.

V and J are TRBV28 and TRBJ1-1; D uncertain. The V end lost 0 bases, the J end lost 6 bases, and 11 bases lay between the germline ends. CDR1 MDHEN and CDR2 SYDVKM come from the germline V gene. This CDR3 spans 14 amino acids. Written as DNA, the CDR3 is TGTGCCAGCAGTTTATGGGGAATGGATCCTGAAGCTTTCTTT. Translation: CASSLWGMDPEAFF.

This clone was picked up a small number of times. V and J are TRBV20-1 and TRBJ1-2; D unresolved. The germline gives CDR1 DFQATT, CDR2 SNEGSKA (reference sequence). There are 11 residues in the CDR3. Trimming left V 6 bases short and J 4 bases short, with 9 bases between. CDR3 in DNA: TGCAGTGCCCCGCGTGCCTATGGCTACACCTTC. As protein: CSAPRAYGYTF.

This clone was recorded once. The chain recombines TRBV7-2 with TRBJ2-1, with 12 nucleotides matching TRBD2. Per the germline V gene, CDR1 is SGHTA and CDR2 is FQGNSA. V lost 6 bases and J lost 6; bases outside the gene matches: 6. CDR3 length equals 15 residues. The CDR3 loop reads CASRLLAGGPNEQFF. The DNA for the CDR3 is TGTGCCAGCAGACTACTAGCGGGAGGACCCAATGAGCAGTTCTTC. Combining the CDR3 with reference TRBV7-2 and TRBJ2-1 gives the whole variable domain GAGVSQSPSNKVTEKGKDVELRCDPISGHTALYWYRQSLGQGLEFLIYFQGNSAPDKSGLPSDRFSAERTGGSVSTLTIQRTQQEDSAVYLCASRLLAGGPNEQFFGPGTRLTVL.

This rearrangement joins TRBV27 to TRBJ2-7, with 8 bases fitting TRBD1. Trimming cost V 2 bases and J 4 bases; bases outside gene matches: 7. The germline CDR1 and CDR2 sequences are MNHEY and SMNVEV (reference sequence). This CDR3 spans 15 amino acids. The CDR3 spells CASSLESGGRYEQYF. The CDR3 DNA is TGTGCCAGCAGTTTAGAGTCAGGGGGCAGGTACGAGCAGTACTTC.

On this clone: A far larger clone is one nucleotide away, so this likely arose from a read error. This sequence joins TRBV4-1 and TRBJ2-7, with a weak D call TRBD2 (6 bases). This CDR3 comprises 15 residues. Germline CDR1 and CDR2: MGHRA and YSYEKL. V was trimmed by 1 base and J by 3 bases, leaving 13 bases between them. CDR3 sequence (DNA): TGCGCCAGCAGCCAAGGCCACATGGGGGGCTACGAGCAGTACTTC. As protein: CASSQGHMGGYEQYF.

The rearrangement joins TRBV19 to TRBJ2-1; D perhaps matches TRBD2 (6 bases). The CDR3 is 12 amino acids. Trimming shortened V by 4 bases and J by 12 bases, and 13 bases separated the two germline ends. Germline V CDR1 and CDR2: LNHDA, SQIVND (reference sequence). The CDR3 DNA reads TGTGCCAGTAGTACCTGGGGGACTGGGCAGTTCTTC. It yields the protein CASSTWGTGQFF.

This chain connects TRBV2 to TRBJ2-5; the match to TRBD1 covers 9 bases. V shed 7 bases and J 5 bases; nucleotides not matched to a gene: 14. This CDR3 region has 16 residues. Germline CDR1 reads SNHLY; CDR2 reads FYNNEI. The CDR3 sequence is CASIRRTGVFWETQYF. CDR3 DNA: TGTGCCAGCATAAGGCGGACAGGGGTATTTTGGGAGACCCAGTACTTC.

The chain carries TRBV7-9 and TRBJ1-1; possibly TRBD1 for D (5 bases). This CDR3 contains 16 residues. V dropped 5 bases and J dropped 0 bases, with 16 bases sitting between them. Looked up from germline, CDR1 is SEHNR and CDR2 is FQNEAQ (reference sequence). CDR3 sequence reads: CASSTRFGAMNTEAFF. The CDR3 DNA reads TGTGCCAGCAGCACACGATTCGGGGCCATGAACACTGAAGCTTTCTTT.

About this clone: Other DNA sequences in this specimen translate into the identical CDR3. The chain has TRBV28 and TRBJ2-3; no clear D. The germline CDR1 and CDR2 sequences are MDHEN and SYDVKM. There are 13 residues in the CDR3. Deletions cut 3 bases from V and 0 bases from J, with 4 bases between. CDR3: CASSFYSTDTQYF. CDR3 coding DNA: TGTGCCAGCAGTTTCTACAGCACAGATACGCAGTATTTT.

J is TRBJ2-7 and V is TRBV7-2, with a tentative D call TRBD1 (5 bases). Trimming took off 1 base at V and 2 bases at J, with 12 bases between the two ends. The germline CDR1 and CDR2 sequences are SGHTA and FQGNSA. The CDR3 contains 15 residues. The CDR3 DNA reads as TGTGCCAGCAGCTTAGAGGGGCAGGCCCCCTACGAGCAGTACTTC. Translation: CASSLEGQAPYEQYF.